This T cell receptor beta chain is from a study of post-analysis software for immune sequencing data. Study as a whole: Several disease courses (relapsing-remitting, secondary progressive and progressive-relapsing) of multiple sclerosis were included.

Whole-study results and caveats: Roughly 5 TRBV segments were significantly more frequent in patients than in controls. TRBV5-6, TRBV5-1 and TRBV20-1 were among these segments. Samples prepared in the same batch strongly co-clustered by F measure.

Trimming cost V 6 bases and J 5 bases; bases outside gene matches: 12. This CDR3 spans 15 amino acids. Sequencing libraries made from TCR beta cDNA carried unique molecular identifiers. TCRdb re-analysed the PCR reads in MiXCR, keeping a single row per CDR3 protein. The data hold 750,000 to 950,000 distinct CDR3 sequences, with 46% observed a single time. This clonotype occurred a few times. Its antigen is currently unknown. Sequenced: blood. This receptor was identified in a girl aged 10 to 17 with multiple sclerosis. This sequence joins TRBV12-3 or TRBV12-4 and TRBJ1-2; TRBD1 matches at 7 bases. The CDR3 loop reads CASSPAGTADYGYTF. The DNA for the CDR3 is TGTGCCAGCAGCCCTGCCGGGACAGCTGATTATGGCTACACCTTC.